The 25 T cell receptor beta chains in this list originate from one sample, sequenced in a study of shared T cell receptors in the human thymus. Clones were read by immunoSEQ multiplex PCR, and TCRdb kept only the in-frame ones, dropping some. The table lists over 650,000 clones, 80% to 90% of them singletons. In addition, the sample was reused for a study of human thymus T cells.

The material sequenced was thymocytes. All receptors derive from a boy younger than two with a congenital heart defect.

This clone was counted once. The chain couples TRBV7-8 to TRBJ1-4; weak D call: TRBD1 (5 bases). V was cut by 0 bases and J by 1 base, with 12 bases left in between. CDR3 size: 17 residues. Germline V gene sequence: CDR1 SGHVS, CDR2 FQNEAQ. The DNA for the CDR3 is TGTGCCAGCAGCTTAGCGCCCCCCAGGGTAACTAATGAAAAACTGTTTTTT. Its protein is CASSLAPPRVTNEKLFF. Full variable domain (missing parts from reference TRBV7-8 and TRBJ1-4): GAGVSQSPRYKVAKRGQDVALRCDPISGHVSLFWYQQALGQGPEFLTYFQNEAQLDKSGLPSDRFFAERPEGSVSTLKIQRTQQEDSAVYLCASSLAPPRVTNEKLFFGSGTQLSVL.

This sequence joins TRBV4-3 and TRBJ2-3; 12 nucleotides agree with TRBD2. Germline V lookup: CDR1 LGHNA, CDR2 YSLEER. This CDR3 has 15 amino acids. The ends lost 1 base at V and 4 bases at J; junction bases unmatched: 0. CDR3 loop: CASSQGLAGADTQYF. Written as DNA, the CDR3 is TGCGCCAGCAGCCAAGGACTAGCGGGAGCAGATACGCAGTATTTT.

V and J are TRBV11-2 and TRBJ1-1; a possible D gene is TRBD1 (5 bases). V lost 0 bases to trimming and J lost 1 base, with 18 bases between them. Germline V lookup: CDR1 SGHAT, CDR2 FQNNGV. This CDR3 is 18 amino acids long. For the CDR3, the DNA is TGTGCCAGCAGCTTAGAAGGAATTTTAGGGGATGGGAACACTGAAGCTTTCTTT. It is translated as CASSLEGILGDGNTEAFF.

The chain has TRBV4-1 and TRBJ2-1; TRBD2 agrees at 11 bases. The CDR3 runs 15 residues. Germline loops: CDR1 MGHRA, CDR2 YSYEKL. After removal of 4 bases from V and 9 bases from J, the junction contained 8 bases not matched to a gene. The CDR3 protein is CASSLSGRAPGEQFF. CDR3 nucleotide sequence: TGCGCCAGCAGCCTTAGCGGGAGGGCCCCCGGTGAGCAGTTCTTC.

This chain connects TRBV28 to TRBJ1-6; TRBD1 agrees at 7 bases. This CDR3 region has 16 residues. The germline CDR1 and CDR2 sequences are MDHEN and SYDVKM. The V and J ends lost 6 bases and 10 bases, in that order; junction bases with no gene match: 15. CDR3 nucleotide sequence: TGTGCCAGCAGCCTCATACAGGGGTTCCCTAACTCACCCCTCCACTTT. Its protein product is CASSLIQGFPNSPLHF. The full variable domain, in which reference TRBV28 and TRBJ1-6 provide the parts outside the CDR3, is DVKVTQSSRYLVKRTGEKVFLECVQDMDHENMFWYRQDPGLGLRLIYFSYDVKMKEKGDIPEGYSVSREKKERFSLILESASTNQTSMYLCASSLIQGFPNSPLHFGNGTRLTVT.

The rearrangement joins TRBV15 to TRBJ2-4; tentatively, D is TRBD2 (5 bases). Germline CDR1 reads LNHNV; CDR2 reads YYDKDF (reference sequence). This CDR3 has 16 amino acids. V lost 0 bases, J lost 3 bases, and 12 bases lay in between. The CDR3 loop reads CATSREGGDGKNIQYF. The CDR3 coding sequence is TGTGCCACCAGCAGAGAAGGAGGTGATGGCAAAAACATTCAGTACTTC.

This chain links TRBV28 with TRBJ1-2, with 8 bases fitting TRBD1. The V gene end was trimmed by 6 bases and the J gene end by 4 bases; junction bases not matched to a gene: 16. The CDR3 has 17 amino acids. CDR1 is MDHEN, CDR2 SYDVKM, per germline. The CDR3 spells CASSQTVDRGPFYGYTF. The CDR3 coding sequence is TGTGCCAGCAGCCAAACCGTCGACAGGGGCCCTTTCTATGGCTACACCTTC.

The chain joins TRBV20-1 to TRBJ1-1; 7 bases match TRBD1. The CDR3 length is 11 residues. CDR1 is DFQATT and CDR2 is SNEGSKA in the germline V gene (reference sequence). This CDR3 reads CSLGGTTEAFF. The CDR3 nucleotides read TGCAGCCTAGGGGGCACGACTGAAGCTTTCTTT.

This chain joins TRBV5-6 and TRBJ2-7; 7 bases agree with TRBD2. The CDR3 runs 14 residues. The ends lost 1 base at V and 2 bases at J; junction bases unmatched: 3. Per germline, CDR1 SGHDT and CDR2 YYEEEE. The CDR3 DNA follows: TGTGCCAGCAGCTTGAGACTAGCCGCCTACGAGCAGTACTTC. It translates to CASSLRLAAYEQYF.

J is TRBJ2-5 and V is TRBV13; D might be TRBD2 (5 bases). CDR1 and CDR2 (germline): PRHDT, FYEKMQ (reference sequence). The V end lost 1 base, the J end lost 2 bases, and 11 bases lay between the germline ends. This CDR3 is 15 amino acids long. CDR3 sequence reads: CASSLAGGTQETQYF. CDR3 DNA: TGTGCCAGCAGCTTAGCAGGAGGAACTCAAGAGACCCAGTACTTC.

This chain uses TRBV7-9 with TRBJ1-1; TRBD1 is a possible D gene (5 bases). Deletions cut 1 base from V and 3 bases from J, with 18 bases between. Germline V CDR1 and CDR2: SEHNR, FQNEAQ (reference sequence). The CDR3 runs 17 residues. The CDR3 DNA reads TGTGCCAGCAGCTTAGGGCCGGGAATGGGGGGAGACACTGAAGCTTTCTTT. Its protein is CASSLGPGMGGDTEAFF.

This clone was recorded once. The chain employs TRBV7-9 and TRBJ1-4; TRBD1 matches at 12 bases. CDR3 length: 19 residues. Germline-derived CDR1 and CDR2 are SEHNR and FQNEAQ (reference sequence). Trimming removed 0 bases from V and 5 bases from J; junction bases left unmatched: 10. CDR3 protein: CASSLAGTGGSFCNEKLFF. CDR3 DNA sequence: TGTGCCAGCAGCTTAGCCGGGACAGGGGGCTCATTTTGCAATGAAAAACTGTTTTTT.

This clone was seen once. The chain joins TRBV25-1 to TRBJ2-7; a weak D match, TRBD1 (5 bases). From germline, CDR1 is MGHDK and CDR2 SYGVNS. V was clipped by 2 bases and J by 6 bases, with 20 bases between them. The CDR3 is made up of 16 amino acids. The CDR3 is CASSEIGGQTSGEQYF. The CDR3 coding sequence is TGTGCCAGCAGTGAAATAGGCGGACAAACGTCGGGCGAGCAGTACTTC.

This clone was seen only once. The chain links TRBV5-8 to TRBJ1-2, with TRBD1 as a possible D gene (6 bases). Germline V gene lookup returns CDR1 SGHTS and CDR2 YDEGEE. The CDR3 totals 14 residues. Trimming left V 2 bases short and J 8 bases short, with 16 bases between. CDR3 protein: CASSFPPGEGGYTF. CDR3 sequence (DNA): TGTGCCAGCAGCTTTCCCCCAGGGGAAGGGGGCTACACCTTC.

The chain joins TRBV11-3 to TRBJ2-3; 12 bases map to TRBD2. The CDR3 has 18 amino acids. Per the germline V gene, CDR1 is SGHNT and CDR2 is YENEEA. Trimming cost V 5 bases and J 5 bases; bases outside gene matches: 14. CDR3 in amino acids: CASSRGPVTSGRLDTQYF. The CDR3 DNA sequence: TGTGCCAGCAGCCGAGGGCCCGTTACTAGCGGGAGGCTAGATACGCAGTATTTT.

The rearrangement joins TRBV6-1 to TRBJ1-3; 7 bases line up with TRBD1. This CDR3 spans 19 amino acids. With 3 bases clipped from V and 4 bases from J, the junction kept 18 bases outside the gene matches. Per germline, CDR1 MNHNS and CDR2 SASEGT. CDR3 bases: TGTGCCAGCAGTGAGATACGCTCCGACAGGGCGAGTTTAGGAAACACCATATATTTT. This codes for CASSEIRSDRASLGNTIYF.

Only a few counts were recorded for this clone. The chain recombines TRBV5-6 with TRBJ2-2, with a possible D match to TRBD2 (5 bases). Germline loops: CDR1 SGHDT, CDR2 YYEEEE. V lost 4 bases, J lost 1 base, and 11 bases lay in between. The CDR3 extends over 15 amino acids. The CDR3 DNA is TGTGCCAGCAGCCCTTCGGGGAGGAACACCGGGGAGCTGTTTTTT. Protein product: CASSPSGRNTGELFF.

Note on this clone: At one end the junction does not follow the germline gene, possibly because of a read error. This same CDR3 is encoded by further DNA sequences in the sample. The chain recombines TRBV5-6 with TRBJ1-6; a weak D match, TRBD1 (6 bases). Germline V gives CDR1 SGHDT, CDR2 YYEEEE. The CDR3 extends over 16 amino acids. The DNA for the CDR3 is TGTGCCAGCAGCCCACAGGGAGTGGGGGATAATTCCCCCCTCCACTTT. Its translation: CASSPQGVGDNSPLHF.

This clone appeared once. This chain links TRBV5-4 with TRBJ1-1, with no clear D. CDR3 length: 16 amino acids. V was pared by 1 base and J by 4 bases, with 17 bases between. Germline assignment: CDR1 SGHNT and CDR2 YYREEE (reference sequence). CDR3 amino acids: CASSLYFPHRGTEAFF. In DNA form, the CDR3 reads TGTGCCAGCAGCTTGTACTTTCCCCATCGGGGCACTGAAGCTTTCTTT.

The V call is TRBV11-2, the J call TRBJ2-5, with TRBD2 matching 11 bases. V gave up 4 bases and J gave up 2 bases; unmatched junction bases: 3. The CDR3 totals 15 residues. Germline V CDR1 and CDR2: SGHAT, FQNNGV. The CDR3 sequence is CASSSGTSGQETQYF. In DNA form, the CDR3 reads TGTGCCAGCAGCTCCGGGACTAGCGGACAAGAGACCCAGTACTTC. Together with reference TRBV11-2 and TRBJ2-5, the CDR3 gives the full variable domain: EAGVAQSPRYKIIEKRQSVAFWCNPISGHATLYWYQQILGQGPKLLIQFQNNGVVDDSQLPKDRFSAERLKGVDSTLKIQPAKLEDSAVYLCASSSGTSGQETQYFGPGTRLLVL.

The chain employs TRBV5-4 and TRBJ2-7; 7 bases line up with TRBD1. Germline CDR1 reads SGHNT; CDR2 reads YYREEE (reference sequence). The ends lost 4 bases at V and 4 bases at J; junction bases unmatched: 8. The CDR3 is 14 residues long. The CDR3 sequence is CASSPGQPVYEQYF. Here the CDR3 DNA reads TGTGCCAGCAGCCCGGGACAGCCGGTTTACGAGCAGTACTTC.

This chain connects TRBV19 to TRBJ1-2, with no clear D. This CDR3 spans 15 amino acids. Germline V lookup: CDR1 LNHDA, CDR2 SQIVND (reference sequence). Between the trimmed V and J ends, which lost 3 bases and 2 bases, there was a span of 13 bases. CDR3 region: CASSILLEVNYGYTF. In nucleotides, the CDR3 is TGTGCCAGTAGTATTTTGCTCGAGGTCAACTATGGCTACACCTTC.

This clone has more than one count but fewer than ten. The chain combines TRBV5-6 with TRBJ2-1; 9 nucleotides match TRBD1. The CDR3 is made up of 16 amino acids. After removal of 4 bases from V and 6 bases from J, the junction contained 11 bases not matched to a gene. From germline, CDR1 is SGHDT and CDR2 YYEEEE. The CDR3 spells CASSIGRDRVGNEQFF. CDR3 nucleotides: TGTGCCAGCAGCATAGGCCGGGACAGGGTGGGCAATGAGCAGTTCTTC. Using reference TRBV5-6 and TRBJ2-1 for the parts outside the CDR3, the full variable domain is DAGVTQSPTHLIKTRGQQVTLRCSPKSGHDTVSWYQQALGQGPQFIFQYYEEEERQRGNFPDRFSGHQFPNYSSELNVNALLLGDSALYLCASSIGRDRVGNEQFFGPGTRLTVL.

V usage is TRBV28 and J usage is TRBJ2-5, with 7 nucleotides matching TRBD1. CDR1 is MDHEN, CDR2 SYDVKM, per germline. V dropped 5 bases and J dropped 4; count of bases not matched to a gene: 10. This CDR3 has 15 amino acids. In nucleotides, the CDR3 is TGTGCCAGCAGTGACCAACAGGGGCCGGGAGAGACCCAGTACTTC. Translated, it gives CASSDQQGPGETQYF.

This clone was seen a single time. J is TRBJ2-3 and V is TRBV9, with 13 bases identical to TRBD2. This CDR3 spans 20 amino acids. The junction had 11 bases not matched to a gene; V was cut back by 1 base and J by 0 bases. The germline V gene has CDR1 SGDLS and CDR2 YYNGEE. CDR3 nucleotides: TGTGCCAGCAGCGTAAGGACTAGCGGGAGAGAGGGAAATAGCACAGATACGCAGTATTTT. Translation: CASSVRTSGREGNSTDTQYF. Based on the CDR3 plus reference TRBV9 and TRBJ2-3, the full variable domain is DSGVTQTPKHLITATGQRVTLRCSPRSGDLSVYWYQQSLDQGLQFLIQYYNGEERAKGNILERFSAQQFPDLHSELNLSSLELGDSALYFCASSVRTSGREGNSTDTQYFGPGTRLTVL.